This TCR beta chain was sequenced during a study of shared clonotypes between healthy human individuals. Germline CDR1 reads MNHEY; CDR2 reads SVGAGI. The CDR3 runs 14 residues. With 0 bases removed from V and 5 bases from J, the gap between germline ends came to 11 bases. Data came from immunoSEQ multiplex PCR; TCRdb stores just in-frame clones and leaves some out. The sample lists about 1.5 million clones, 95% to 99% occurring once. The clonotype comes from a man aged 25 to 45 in good health. Sample: naive CD4+ T cells sorted from blood. Subset noted: CD45RA+ positively selected. This sequence joins TRBV6-5 and TRBJ2-7; possibly TRBD1 for D (5 bases). This CDR3 reads CASSYSRVGHEQYF. The CDR3 nucleotides read TGTGCCAGCAGTTACTCCAGGGTAGGGCACGAGCAGTACTTC.